A selection of T cell receptor beta chains follows, all from one sample in a study of molecular identifiers for immune sequencing clone quantification. TCRdb called the PCR reads again in MiXCR, with one record for every CDR3 protein. The table has about 640,000 distinct CDR3 sequences, 15% to 20% seen once. The sequenced sample was naive CD8+ T cells from blood, with Jurkat cell RNA spiked in. Source of these receptors: a human donor in good health. Some libraries in this study had Jurkat cell RNA spiked in. Each CDR3 is given with its conserved first and last residue. A D gene is named only where the DNA matches it firmly. Size is stated for part of the rows, as once, few or many counts, or as a class when the clone is expanded.

v_gene: TRBV20-1; d_gene: .; len: 13; abundance: many; j_gene: TRBJ2-7; CDR3nt: TGCAGTGCTACGGACATCGGGAACTACGAGCAGTACTTC; CDR3aa: CSATDIGNYEQYF
v_gene: TRBV4-1; d_gene: .; len: 11; abundance: many; j_gene: TRBJ2-1; CDR3nt: TGCGCCAGCAGCCAAGCAGGAAATCAGTTCTTC; CDR3aa: CASSQAGNQFF
v_gene: TRBV19; d_gene: .; len: 12; abundance: many; j_gene: TRBJ1-1; CDR3nt: TGTGCCAGTAGTATAGGCAGTCATCCAGCTTTCTTT; CDR3aa: CASSIGSHPAFF
v_gene: TRBV30; d_gene: .; len: 16; abundance: .; j_gene: TRBJ2-2; CDR3nt: TGTGCCTGGAGTGTACCGGACAGACCGAACACCGGGGAGCTGTTTTTT; CDR3aa: CAWSVPDRPNTGELFF
v_gene: TRBV5-6; d_gene: .; len: 14; abundance: many; j_gene: TRBJ2-7; CDR3nt: TGTGCCAGCAGCATCCGGGCCACCTCCTACGAGCAGTACTTC; CDR3aa: CASSIRATSYEQYF
v_gene: TRBV20-1; d_gene: .; len: 14; abundance: many; j_gene: TRBJ2-3; CDR3nt: TGCAGTGCTAGAGATTTGGAAGGGTTAGATACGCAGTATTTT; CDR3aa: CSARDLEGLDTQYF
v_gene: TRBV9; d_gene: .; len: 15; abundance: .; j_gene: TRBJ2-7; CDR3nt: TGTGCCAGCAGCCCAGTAGGGGAAAGGGGCTACGAGCAGTACTTC; CDR3aa: CASSPVGERGYEQYF
v_gene: TRBV28; d_gene: TRBD2; len: 16; abundance: many; j_gene: TRBJ2-3; CDR3nt: TGTGCCAGCAAGCGGCTAGCGGGAGAAGGGTATGATACGCAGTATTTT; CDR3aa: CASKRLAGEGYDTQYF
v_gene: TRBV27; d_gene: .; len: 15; abundance: .; j_gene: TRBJ1-1; CDR3nt: TGTGCCAGCATTAACCCCGAAAAAGTCAACACTGAAGCTTTCTTT; CDR3aa: CASINPEKVNTEAFF
v_gene: TRBV7-2; d_gene: .; len: 14; abundance: many; j_gene: TRBJ1-2; CDR3nt: TGTGCCAGCAGCTTAGGAGGGCCTCTCTATGGCTACACCTTC; CDR3aa: CASSLGGPLYGYTF
v_gene: TRBV13; d_gene: TRBD2; len: 17; abundance: many; j_gene: TRBJ2-7; CDR3nt: TGTGCCAGCAGCTCCCGTAGCGGGGGGGCTCCCTACTACGAGCAGTACTTC; CDR3aa: CASSSRSGGAPYYEQYF
v_gene: TRBV4-3; d_gene: .; len: 16; abundance: few; j_gene: TRBJ2-1; CDR3nt: TGCGCCAGCAGCCAAGCAGGGGGGGCCTCCTACAATGAGCAGTTCTTC; CDR3aa: CASSQAGGASYNEQFF
v_gene: TRBV5-1; d_gene: .; len: 12; abundance: many; j_gene: TRBJ1-1; CDR3nt: TGCGCCAGCAGCTTGGGGGCGACTATAGCTTTCTTT; CDR3aa: CASSLGATIAFF
v_gene: TRBV4-1; d_gene: .; len: 15; abundance: few; j_gene: TRBJ1-1; CDR3nt: TGCGCCAGCAGCCCAAGCGTGGCAGCGAACACTGAAGCTTTCTTT; CDR3aa: CASSPSVAANTEAFF
v_gene: TRBV7-6; d_gene: .; len: 16; abundance: many; j_gene: TRBJ1-3; CDR3nt: TGTGCCAGCAGCCTAGGCTCCAGGATCTCTGGAAACACCATATATTTT; CDR3aa: CASSLGSRISGNTIYF
v_gene: TRBV12-3/TRBV12-4; d_gene: .; len: 14; abundance: .; j_gene: TRBJ2-3; CDR3nt: TGTGCCAGCAGTCCTGCTTTGAGCGGAGATACGCAGTATTTT; CDR3aa: CASSPALSGDTQYF
v_gene: TRBV25-1; d_gene: TRBD2; len: 14; abundance: many; j_gene: TRBJ2-2; CDR3nt: TGTGCCAGCAGTCTTCGCGGGGGGCCCGGGGAGCTGTTTTTT; CDR3aa: CASSLRGGPGELFF
v_gene: TRBV4-1; d_gene: TRBD2; len: 15; abundance: many; j_gene: TRBJ2-7; CDR3nt: TGCGCCAGCAGCCAAGCCCCTAGCGGTACCTACGAGCAGTACTTC; CDR3aa: CASSQAPSGTYEQYF
v_gene: TRBV4-2; d_gene: .; len: 16; abundance: many; j_gene: TRBJ2-3; CDR3nt: TGTGCCAGCAGCCAAGGTGTGTACGGGAGCGCAGATACGCAGTATTTT; CDR3aa: CASSQGVYGSADTQYF
v_gene: TRBV5-4; d_gene: .; len: 20; abundance: many; j_gene: TRBJ2-3; CDR3nt: TGTGCCAGCAGCCTCATGCCTGGGGTTGGGTTGATGCCGGGCACAGATACGCAGTATTTT; CDR3aa: CASSLMPGVGLMPGTDTQYF
v_gene: TRBV13; d_gene: TRBD1; len: 15; abundance: many; j_gene: TRBJ1-6; CDR3nt: TGTGCCAGCAGCCCAGGGGGGGGCTCAAATTCACCCCTCCACTTT; CDR3aa: CASSPGGGSNSPLHF
v_gene: TRBV9; d_gene: .; len: 13; abundance: many; j_gene: TRBJ1-6; CDR3nt: TGTGCCAGCAGCGTGACGGGGAATTCACCCCTCCACTTT; CDR3aa: CASSVTGNSPLHF
v_gene: TRBV7-9; d_gene: .; len: 13; abundance: many; j_gene: TRBJ2-3; CDR3nt: TGTGCCAGCAGCCAGCCGGGCCCAGATACGCAGTATTTT; CDR3aa: CASSQPGPDTQYF
v_gene: TRBV20-1; d_gene: .; len: 13; abundance: few; j_gene: TRBJ2-7; CDR3nt: TGCAGTGCTAGACCCCACAGCACCTACGAGCAGTACTTC; CDR3aa: CSARPHSTYEQYF
v_gene: TRBV10-3; d_gene: .; len: 15; abundance: many; j_gene: TRBJ1-5; CDR3nt: TGTGCCATCAGTGACTTGGGCAGAGAATATCAGCCCCAGCATTTT; CDR3aa: CAISDLGREYQPQHF
v_gene: TRBV12-3/TRBV12-4; d_gene: .; len: 16; abundance: many; j_gene: TRBJ2-1; CDR3nt: TGTGCCAGCAGCCAATGGGGGGGGGCAGGGAAAGAGAATCAGTTCTTC; CDR3aa: CASSQWGGAGKENQFF
v_gene: TRBV9; d_gene: .; len: 15; abundance: .; j_gene: TRBJ2-1; CDR3nt: TGTGCCAGCTTCGGCGGGGAAATCTCCTACAATGAGCAGTTCTTC; CDR3aa: CASFGGEISYNEQFF
v_gene: TRBV7-6; d_gene: .; len: 13; abundance: .; j_gene: TRBJ1-5; CDR3nt: TGTGCCAGCAGCCAGAGCAGGGGCCAGCCCCAGCATTTT; CDR3aa: CASSQSRGQPQHF
v_gene: TRBV9; d_gene: .; len: 14; abundance: many; j_gene: TRBJ1-1; CDR3nt: TGTGCCAGCAGCGTAGACGGGGTTGGGACTGAAGCTTTCTTT; CDR3aa: CASSVDGVGTEAFF
v_gene: TRBV18; d_gene: .; len: 16; abundance: many; j_gene: TRBJ2-5; CDR3nt: TGTGCCAGCTCACTTTCCCGGGACGGAGAAGAAGAGACCCAGTACTTC; CDR3aa: CASSLSRDGEEETQYF
v_gene: TRBV10-2; d_gene: .; len: 13; abundance: many; j_gene: TRBJ1-1; CDR3nt: TGCGCCAGCAGTGTAGAGGTTACCACTGAAGCTTTCTTT; CDR3aa: CASSVEVTTEAFF
v_gene: TRBV19; d_gene: .; len: 14; abundance: .; j_gene: TRBJ1-5; CDR3nt: TGTGCCAGTACTCCGGGACGGGGCAATCAGCCCCAGCATTTT; CDR3aa: CASTPGRGNQPQHF
v_gene: TRBV12-3/TRBV12-4; d_gene: TRBD1; len: 15; abundance: .; j_gene: TRBJ2-5; CDR3nt: TGTGCCAGCAGGGCGGGACAGGACAGGAAAGAGACCCAGTACTTC; CDR3aa: CASRAGQDRKETQYF
v_gene: TRBV4-1; d_gene: .; len: 16; abundance: many; j_gene: TRBJ1-5; CDR3nt: TGCGCCAGCAGCAACAAGGTAGGGGGTAGCAATCAGCCCCAGCATTTT; CDR3aa: CASSNKVGGSNQPQHF
v_gene: TRBV6-9; d_gene: .; len: 14; abundance: many; j_gene: TRBJ2-5; CDR3nt: TGTGCCAGAGAGCCCGGGAGAGATCAAGAGACCCAGTACTTC; CDR3aa: CAREPGRDQETQYF
v_gene: TRBV2; d_gene: TRBD1; len: 17; abundance: few; j_gene: TRBJ1-6; CDR3nt: TGTGCCAGCAGTGAGGGGACAGGGATCTCCTATAATTCACCCCTCCACTTT; CDR3aa: CASSEGTGISYNSPLHF
v_gene: TRBV28; d_gene: .; len: 15; abundance: many; j_gene: TRBJ2-7; CDR3nt: TGTGCCAGCAGTGAACGGACCGAACTCTCCTACGAGCAGTACTTC; CDR3aa: CASSERTELSYEQYF
v_gene: TRBV11-3; d_gene: .; len: 13; abundance: few; j_gene: TRBJ2-1; CDR3nt: TGTGCCAGCAGCTTCGGGGGCGATGATGAGCAGTTCTTC; CDR3aa: CASSFGGDDEQFF
v_gene: TRBV5-4; d_gene: .; len: 15; abundance: few; j_gene: TRBJ2-5; CDR3nt: TGTGCCAGCAGCTTGGCCCGCAGGGGTCAAGAGACCCAGTACTTC; CDR3aa: CASSLARRGQETQYF
v_gene: TRBV4-1; d_gene: .; len: 14; abundance: many; j_gene: TRBJ2-5; CDR3nt: TGCGCCAGCAGCCAAGTCCCAGGGGAAGAGACCCAGTACTTC; CDR3aa: CASSQVPGEETQYF
v_gene: TRBV6-6; d_gene: .; len: 16; abundance: .; j_gene: TRBJ1-6; CDR3nt: TGTGCCAGCAACGAGAGGGGGAGCTCCTATAATTCACCCCTCCACTTT; CDR3aa: CASNERGSSYNSPLHF
v_gene: TRBV6-2/TRBV6-3; d_gene: TRBD2; len: 17; abundance: many; j_gene: TRBJ2-3; CDR3nt: TGTGCCAGCAGTTACCTGCCCACCGGGACTAGTCAAGATACGCAGTATTTT; CDR3aa: CASSYLPTGTSQDTQYF
v_gene: TRBV19; d_gene: .; len: 14; abundance: few; j_gene: TRBJ1-1; CDR3nt: TGTGCCAGTAGTGCGACAGACTATGGTACTGAAGCTTTCTTT; CDR3aa: CASSATDYGTEAFF
v_gene: TRBV7-2; d_gene: .; len: 13; abundance: many; j_gene: TRBJ2-3; CDR3nt: TGTGCCAGCAGCCTTTTCCGCGGGGATACGCAGTATTTT; CDR3aa: CASSLFRGDTQYF
v_gene: TRBV13; d_gene: .; len: 13; abundance: few; j_gene: TRBJ1-1; CDR3nt: TGTGCCAGCAGCACCGTTGTGAACACTGAAGCTTTCTTT; CDR3aa: CASSTVVNTEAFF
v_gene: TRBV12-5; d_gene: TRBD2; len: 14; abundance: few; j_gene: TRBJ2-1; CDR3nt: TGTGCTAGTACGGGCCTAGCGGGGGTTAGAGAGCAGTTCTTC; CDR3aa: CASTGLAGVREQFF
v_gene: TRBV9; d_gene: .; len: 15; abundance: few; j_gene: TRBJ1-1; CDR3nt: TGTGCCAGCAGCATACTGACAGACGTGAACACTGAAGCTTTCTTT; CDR3aa: CASSILTDVNTEAFF
v_gene: TRBV6-6; d_gene: .; len: 15; abundance: many; j_gene: TRBJ1-1; CDR3nt: TGTGCCAGCAGTTTGGGGGACTACTTGAACACTGAAGCTTTCTTT; CDR3aa: CASSLGDYLNTEAFF
v_gene: TRBV6-5; d_gene: .; len: 14; abundance: many; j_gene: TRBJ2-7; CDR3nt: TGTGCCAGCAGTTACGCTCCAGGGGCCCACGAGCAGTACTTC; CDR3aa: CASSYAPGAHEQYF
v_gene: TRBV9; d_gene: TRBD2; len: 16; abundance: many; j_gene: TRBJ2-3; CDR3nt: TGTGCCAGCAGCGGAATGAGCGGGGGGCCTACAGATACGCAGTATTTT; CDR3aa: CASSGMSGGPTDTQYF
v_gene: TRBV6-1; d_gene: .; len: 14; abundance: few; j_gene: TRBJ2-5; CDR3nt: TGTGCCAGCAGTGAAATGCGGAGCCGAGAGACCCAGTACTTC; CDR3aa: CASSEMRSRETQYF
v_gene: TRBV4-3; d_gene: TRBD1; len: 15; abundance: few; j_gene: TRBJ2-7; CDR3nt: TGCGCCAGCAGCCGGGGGACAGGGGTTGGCTACGAGCAGTACTTC; CDR3aa: CASSRGTGVGYEQYF
v_gene: TRBV9; d_gene: .; len: 15; abundance: few; j_gene: TRBJ2-2; CDR3nt: TGTGCCAGCAGCGTTTGGGGGAGTGACACCGGGGAGCTGTTTTTT; CDR3aa: CASSVWGSDTGELFF
v_gene: TRBV4-3; d_gene: .; len: 17; abundance: many; j_gene: TRBJ2-3; CDR3nt: TGCGCCAGCAGCCCGGAGCCAGGGAGGCCTAGCACAGATACGCAGTATTTT; CDR3aa: CASSPEPGRPSTDTQYF